Reported below is one TCR beta chain. The data originate from a study of blood T cell repertoires in COVID-19. Germline V gene data show CDR1 as KGHDR and CDR2 as SFDVKD. The CDR3 spans 17 residues. Trimming removed 5 bases from V and 4 bases from J; junction bases left unmatched: 9. Individuals drawn from about two dozen US areas were roughly 18 to 95 years old. Participant-given clinical history determined each cohort assignment. Some clones are missing from TCRdb's copy, which holds only in-frame ones; the method was immunoSEQ multiplex PCR. The repertoire holds under 300,000 clones, with roughly 90% as singletons.

The receptor comes from a young woman who had recovered from COVID-19. Sequencing was performed on PBMCs or T cells enriched from blood (not recorded which). The chain combines TRBV24-1 with TRBJ2-7; TRBD2 matches at 14 bases. The CDR3 loop is CATSGQGTSGGQYEQYF. The DNA for the CDR3 is TGTGCCACCAGTGGCCAGGGGACTAGCGGGGGCCAATACGAGCAGTACTTC.